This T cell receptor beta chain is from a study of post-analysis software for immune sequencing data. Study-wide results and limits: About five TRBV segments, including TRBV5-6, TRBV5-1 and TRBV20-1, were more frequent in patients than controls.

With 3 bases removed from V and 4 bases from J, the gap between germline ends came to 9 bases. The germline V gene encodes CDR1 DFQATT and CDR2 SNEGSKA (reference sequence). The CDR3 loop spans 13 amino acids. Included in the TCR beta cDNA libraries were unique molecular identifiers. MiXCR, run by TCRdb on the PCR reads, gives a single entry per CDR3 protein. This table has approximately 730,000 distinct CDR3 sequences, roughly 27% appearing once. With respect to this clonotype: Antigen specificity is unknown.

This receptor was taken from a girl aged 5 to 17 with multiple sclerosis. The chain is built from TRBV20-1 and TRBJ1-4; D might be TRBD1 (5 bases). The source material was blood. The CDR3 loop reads CSASRGLNEKLFF. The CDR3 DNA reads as TGCAGTGCTAGTCGGGGCCTTAATGAAAAACTGTTTTTT.